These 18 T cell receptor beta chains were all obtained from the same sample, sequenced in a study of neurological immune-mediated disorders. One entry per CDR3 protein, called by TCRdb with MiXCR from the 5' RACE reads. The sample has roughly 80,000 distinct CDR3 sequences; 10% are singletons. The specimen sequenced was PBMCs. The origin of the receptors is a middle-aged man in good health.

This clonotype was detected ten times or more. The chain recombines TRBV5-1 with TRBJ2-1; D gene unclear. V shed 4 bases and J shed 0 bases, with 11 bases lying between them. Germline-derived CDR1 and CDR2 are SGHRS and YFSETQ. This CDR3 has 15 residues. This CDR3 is CASSIGAISYNEQFF. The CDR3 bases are TGCGCCAGCAGCATAGGCGCTATCTCCTACAATGAGCAGTTCTTC. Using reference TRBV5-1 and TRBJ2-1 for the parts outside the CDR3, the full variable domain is KAGVTQTPRYLIKTRGQQVTLSCSPISGHRSVSWYQQTPGQGLQFLFEYFSETQRNKGNFPGRFSGRQFSNSRSEMNVSTLELGDSALYLCASSIGAISYNEQFFGPGTRLTVL.

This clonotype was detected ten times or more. The CDR3 sequence: CSVAPRVGISGNTIYF. CDR3 DNA sequence: TGCAGCGTTGCTCCCAGGGTGGGGATCTCTGGAAACACCATATATTTT. The rearrangement links TRBV29-1 to TRBJ1-3; D may be TRBD1 (5 bases). This CDR3 is 16 amino acids long. Looked up from germline, CDR1 is SQVTM and CDR2 is ANQGSEA. V lost 4 bases, J lost 0 bases, and 16 bases lay in between. Drawing the rest from reference TRBV29-1 and TRBJ1-3, the complete variable domain is SAVISQKPSRDICQRGTSLTIQCQVDSQVTMMFWYRQQPGQSLTLIATANQGSEATYESGFVIDKFPISRPNLTFSTLTVSNMSPEDSSIYLCSVAPRVGISGNTIYFGEGSWLTVV.

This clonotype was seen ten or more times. DNA of the CDR3: TGCAGCGTTGAACCGAATACCGAGAAAGAGACCCAGTACTTC. Amino acid sequence: CSVEPNTEKETQYF. This chain connects TRBV29-1 to TRBJ2-5, with D uncertain. The CDR3 is 14 amino acids. From germline, CDR1 is SQVTM and CDR2 ANQGSEA. V was cut by 2 bases and J by 3 bases, with 13 bases left in between. Looking up the rest from reference TRBV29-1 and TRBJ2-5 gives the full variable domain: SAVISQKPSRDICQRGTSLTIQCQVDSQVTMMFWYRQQPGQSLTLIATANQGSEATYESGFVIDKFPISRPNLTFSTLTVSNMSPEDSSIYLCSVEPNTEKETQYFGPGTRLLVL.

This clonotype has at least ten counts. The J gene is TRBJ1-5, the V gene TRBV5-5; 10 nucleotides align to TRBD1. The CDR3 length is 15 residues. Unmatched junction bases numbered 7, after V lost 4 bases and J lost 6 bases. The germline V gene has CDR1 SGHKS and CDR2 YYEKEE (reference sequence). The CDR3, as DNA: TGTGCCAGCAGCCCCGAGGGGACAGGGGTTCAGCCCCAGCATTTT. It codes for CASSPEGTGVQPQHF. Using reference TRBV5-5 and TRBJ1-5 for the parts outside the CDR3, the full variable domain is DAGVTQSPTHLIKTRGQQVTLRCSPISGHKSVSWYQQVLGQGPQFIFQYYEKEERGRGNFPDRFSARQFPNYSSELNVNALLLGDSALYLCASSPEGTGVQPQHFGDGTRLSIL.

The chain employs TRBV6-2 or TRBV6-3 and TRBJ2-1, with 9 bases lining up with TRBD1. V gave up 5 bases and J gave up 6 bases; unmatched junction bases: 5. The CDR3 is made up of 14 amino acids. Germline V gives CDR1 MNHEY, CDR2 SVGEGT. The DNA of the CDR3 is TGTGCCAGCAGTCTGACAGGGGGATTCAATGAGCAGTTCTTC. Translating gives CASSLTGGFNEQFF.

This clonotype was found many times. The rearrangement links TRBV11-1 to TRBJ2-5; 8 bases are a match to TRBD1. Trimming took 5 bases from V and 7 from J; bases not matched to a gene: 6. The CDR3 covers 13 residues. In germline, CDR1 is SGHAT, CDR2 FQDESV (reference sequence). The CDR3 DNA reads TGTGCCAGCAGCGAGACAGGGGCAGGGACCCAGTACTTC. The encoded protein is CASSETGAGTQYF.

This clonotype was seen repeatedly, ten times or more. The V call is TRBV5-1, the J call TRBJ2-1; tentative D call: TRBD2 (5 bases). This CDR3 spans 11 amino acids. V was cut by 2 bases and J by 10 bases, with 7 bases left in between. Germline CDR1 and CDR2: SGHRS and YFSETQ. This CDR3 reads CASSFGGEQFF. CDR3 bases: TGCGCCAGCAGCTTTGGCGGGGAGCAGTTCTTC.

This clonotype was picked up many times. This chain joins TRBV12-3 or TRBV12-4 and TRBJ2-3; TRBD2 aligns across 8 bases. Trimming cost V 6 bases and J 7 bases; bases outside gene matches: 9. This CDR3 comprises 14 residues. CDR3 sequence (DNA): TGTGCCAGCAGGTTCGGGGGGGCCGGTAATACGCAGTATTTT. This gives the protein CASRFGGAGNTQYF.

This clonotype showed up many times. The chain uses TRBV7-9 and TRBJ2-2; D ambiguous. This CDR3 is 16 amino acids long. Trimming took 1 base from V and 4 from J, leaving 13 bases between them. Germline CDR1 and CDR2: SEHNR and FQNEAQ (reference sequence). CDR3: CASSLGWAGGTGELFF. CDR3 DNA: TGTGCCAGCAGCTTAGGCTGGGCCGGTGGCACCGGGGAGCTGTTTTTT.

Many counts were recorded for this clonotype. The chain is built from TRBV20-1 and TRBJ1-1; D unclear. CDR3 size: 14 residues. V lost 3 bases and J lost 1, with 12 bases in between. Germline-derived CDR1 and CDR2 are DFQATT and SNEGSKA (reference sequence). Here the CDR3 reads CSASDGWSNTEAFF. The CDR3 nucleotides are TGCAGTGCTAGTGATGGATGGTCGAACACTGAAGCTTTCTTT.

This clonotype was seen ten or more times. In DNA form, the CDR3 reads TGTGCCAGCAGCGTAGCAGACAGCGATTACGAGCAGTACTTC. Its translation: CASSVADSDYEQYF. The chain combines TRBV9 with TRBJ2-7, with D tentatively TRBD1 (5 bases). This CDR3 is 14 amino acids long. The germline V gene encodes CDR1 SGDLS and CDR2 YYNGEE. Trimming removed 0 bases at V and 4 bases at J, with 11 bases between.

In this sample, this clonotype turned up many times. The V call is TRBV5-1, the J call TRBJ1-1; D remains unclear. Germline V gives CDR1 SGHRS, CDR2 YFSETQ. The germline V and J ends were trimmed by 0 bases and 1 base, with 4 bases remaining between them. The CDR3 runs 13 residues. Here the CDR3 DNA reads TGCGCCAGCAGCTTGGTGAGGAACACTGAAGCTTTCTTT. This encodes CASSLVRNTEAFF. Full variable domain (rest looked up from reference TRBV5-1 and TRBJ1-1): KAGVTQTPRYLIKTRGQQVTLSCSPISGHRSVSWYQQTPGQGLQFLFEYFSETQRNKGNFPGRFSGRQFSNSRSEMNVSTLELGDSALYLCASSLVRNTEAFFGQGTRLTVV.

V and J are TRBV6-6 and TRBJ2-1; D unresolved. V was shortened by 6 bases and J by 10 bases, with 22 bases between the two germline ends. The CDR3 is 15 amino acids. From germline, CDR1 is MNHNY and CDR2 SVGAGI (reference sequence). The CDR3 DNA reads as TGTGCCAGCAGCCCTAGAACGGTCCATTCAGGAGAGCAGTTCTTC. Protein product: CASSPRTVHSGEQFF.

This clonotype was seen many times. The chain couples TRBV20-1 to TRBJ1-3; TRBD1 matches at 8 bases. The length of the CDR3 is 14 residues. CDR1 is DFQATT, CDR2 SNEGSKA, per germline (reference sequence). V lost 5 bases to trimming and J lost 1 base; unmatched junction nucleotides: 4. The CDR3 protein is CSAERQGSGNTIYF. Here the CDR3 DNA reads TGCAGTGCTGAAAGACAGGGGTCTGGAAACACCATATATTTT.

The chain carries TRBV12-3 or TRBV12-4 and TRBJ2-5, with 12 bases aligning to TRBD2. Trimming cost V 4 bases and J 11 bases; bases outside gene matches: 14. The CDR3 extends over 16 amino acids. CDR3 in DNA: TGTGCCAGCAGTTCGCGACTAGCGGGAGCTTACAATGAGCAGTACTTC. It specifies CASSSRLAGAYNEQYF.

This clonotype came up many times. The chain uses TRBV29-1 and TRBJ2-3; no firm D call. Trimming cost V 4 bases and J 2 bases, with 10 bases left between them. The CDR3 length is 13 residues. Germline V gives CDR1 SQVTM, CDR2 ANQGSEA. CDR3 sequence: CSVVGTYTDTQYF. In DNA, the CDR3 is TGCAGCGTTGTTGGCACCTACACAGATACGCAGTATTTT.

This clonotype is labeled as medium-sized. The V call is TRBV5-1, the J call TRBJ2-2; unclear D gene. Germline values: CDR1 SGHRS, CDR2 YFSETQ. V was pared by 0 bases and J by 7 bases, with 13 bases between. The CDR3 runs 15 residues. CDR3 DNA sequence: TGCGCCAGCAGCTTGGATACTCCCCGTCTCGGGGAGCTGTTTTTT. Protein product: CASSLDTPRLGELFF.

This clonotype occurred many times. The CDR3 here is CASSPTGGSLEQFF. The CDR3 DNA reads TGCGCCAGCAGCCCAACGGGAGGTTCGCTAGAGCAGTTCTTC. The gene calls are TRBV5-1 and TRBJ2-1, with 7 bases fitting TRBD2. The length of the CDR3 is 14 residues. Germline V gives CDR1 SGHRS, CDR2 YFSETQ. V was clipped by 4 bases and J by 10 bases; unmatched bases: 11.